This is a list of T cell receptor beta chains from one sample in a study of T cell responses to AZD1222 COVID-19 vaccine. Sequenced by immunoSEQ multiplex PCR; TCRdb stores in-frame clones only, minus some. Of about 100,000 clones in the sample, around 84% were seen once. The specimen was peripheral blood, collected on day 0 of AZD1222 vaccination. Source of these receptors: an adult in good health. Both conserved end residues are part of each CDR3. The D gene is left open where the match is weak. The size field is filled for only some rows; it gives once, few, many or a size class.

v_call	d_call	clone_size	j_call	cdr3_aa	cdr3_nt
TRBV6-5	NA	NA	TRBJ1-5	CASSRVGDYDQPQHF	TGTGCCAGCAGTAGGGTAGGGGATTACGATCAGCCCCAGCATTTT
TRBV27	TRBD1	NA	TRBJ2-7	CASSLRRTGGFMQYF	TGTGCCAGCAGTTTAAGAAGGACAGGGGGTTTTATGCAGTACTTC
TRBV2	TRBD1	few	TRBJ1-2	CASSDSDRGENYGYTF	TGTGCCAGCAGTGATTCGGACAGGGGGGAAAACTATGGCTACACCTTC
TRBV30	NA	NA	TRBJ1-2	CAWHLRQAGYTF	TGTGCCTGGCATCTTAGACAAGCTGGCTACACCTTC
TRBV11-3	TRBD1	NA	TRBJ1-2	CASSLRTGIGYTF	TGTGCCAGCAGCTTGCGGACAGGTATTGGCTACACCTTC
TRBV20-1	NA	NA	TRBJ2-4	CSASSEPPKNIQYF	TGCAGTGCTAGTTCGGAGCCTCCCAAAAACATTCAGTACTTC
TRBV5-1	TRBD2	NA	TRBJ2-1	CASSLGGGTTNEQFF	TGCGCCAGCAGCTTGGGCGGGGGGACAACAAATGAGCAGTTCTTC
TRBV19	NA	NA	TRBJ1-5	CATQEGRGSNQPQHF	TGTGCCACCCAGGAGGGCAGGGGTAGCAATCAGCCCCAGCATTTT
TRBV6-5	NA	NA	TRBJ2-7	CASTQTHSYSYEQYF	TGTGCCAGCACCCAGACTCACAGCTACTCCTACGAGCAGTACTTC
TRBV4-1	TRBD1	NA	TRBJ2-2	CASARGQGPTGELFF	TGCGCCAGCGCTAGAGGACAGGGTCCTACCGGGGAGCTGTTTTTT
TRBV7-3	NA	NA	TRBJ2-5	CASSLGAGARETQYF	TGTGCCAGCAGCTTAGGGGCGGGGGCGAGAGAGACCCAGTACTTC
TRBV11-3	NA	once	TRBJ2-2	CASSLGRTTANTGELFF	TGTGCCAGCAGCTTAGGGCGGACTACGGCGAACACCGGGGAGCTGTTTTTT
TRBV5-1	NA	NA	TRBJ1-1	CASSYQGSTEAFF	TGCGCCAGCAGCTACCAGGGGAGCACTGAAGCTTTCTTT
TRBV10-2	TRBD2	NA	TRBJ2-5	CASTTSGGNQETQYF	TGCGCCAGCACTACTAGCGGGGGTAACCAAGAGACCCAGTACTTC
TRBV5-6	NA	NA	TRBJ2-7	CASSLELEQYF	TGTGCCAGCAGCTTGGAGCTCGAGCAGTACTTC
TRBV18	NA	once	TRBJ1-1	CASSPPGSRLNTEAFF	TGTGCCAGCTCACCACCAGGGTCCAGATTGAACACTGAAGCTTTCTTT
TRBV7-3	NA	NA	TRBJ2-3	CASSLAQGRDTQYF	TGTGCCAGCAGCTTAGCACAGGGGAGGGATACGCAGTATTTT
TRBV5-4	TRBD2	NA	TRBJ2-1	CASSIIAGEEQFF	TGTGCCAGCAGCATAATAGCGGGGGAAGAGCAGTTCTTC
TRBV10-3	NA	NA	TRBJ2-3	CAISLDQIASTDTQYF	TGTGCCATCAGCTTAGACCAAATCGCTAGCACAGATACGCAGTATTTT
TRBV14	NA	NA	TRBJ2-1	CASSQLLILVGHRSTSSYNEQFF	TGTGCCAGCAGCCAACTTTTGATTTTGGTCGGACACCGGTCCACTTCCTCCTACAATGAGCAGTTCTTC
TRBV2	NA	NA	TRBJ1-6	CASTTGDRPLHF	TGTGCCAGCACCACCGGCGACAGACCCCTCCACTTT
TRBV4-3	NA	NA	TRBJ1-1	CASSQDLGTGDTEAFF	TGCGCCAGCAGCCAAGATTTGGGGACGGGCGACACTGAAGCTTTCTTT
TRBV30	TRBD2	NA	TRBJ2-1	CAWGGVREQFF	TGTGCCTGGGGGGGGGTTAGGGAGCAGTTCTTC
TRBV28	TRBD1	NA	TRBJ1-6	CASSLMGQSSYNSPLHF	TGTGCCAGCAGTTTGATGGGACAGAGCTCCTATAATTCACCCCTCCACTTT
TRBV7-3	TRBD2	few	TRBJ2-1	CASSLMGLAGGLYNEQFF	TGTGCCAGCAGCTTAATGGGACTAGCGGGGGGACTCTACAATGAGCAGTTCTTC
TRBV5-1	NA	NA	TRBJ1-2	CASSSGTPLSWGYTF	TGCGCCAGCAGCTCAGGAACACCGCTATCCTGGGGCTACACCTTC
TRBV2	NA	NA	TRBJ1-5	CASSVEQKIMPQHF	TGTGCCAGCAGTGTTGAACAGAAGATTATGCCCCAGCATTTT
TRBV28	TRBD1	NA	TRBJ1-1	CASSPAGTGILGVGNTEAFF	TGTGCCAGCAGCCCGGCTGGGACAGGGATTCTTGGTGTTGGGAACACTGAAGCTTTCTTT
TRBV3-1/TRBV3-2	NA	NA	TRBJ1-6	CASSLTIGGNSPLHF	TGTGCCAGCAGCCTAACTATTGGGGGTAATTCACCCCTCCACTTT
TRBV6-5	TRBD1	NA	TRBJ2-2	CASRQGVTGELFF	TGTGCCAGCAGGCAGGGGGTCACCGGGGAGCTGTTTTTT
TRBV9	NA	NA	TRBJ2-7	CASSVQGSSSYEQYF	TGTGCCAGCAGCGTACAGGGTTCGAGCTCCTACGAGCAGTACTTC
TRBV4-3	TRBD1	NA	TRBJ1-2	CASSQAYGQGLYGYTF	TGCGCCAGCAGCCAGGCTTACGGACAGGGATTATATGGCTACACCTTC
TRBV30	TRBD1	NA	TRBJ1-5	CAWSMQQGQPQHF	TGTGCCTGGAGTATGCAACAGGGGCAGCCCCAGCATTTT
TRBV6-2/TRBV6-3	NA	NA	TRBJ2-3	CASSYNPNTDTQYF	TGTGCCAGCAGTTACAATCCGAACACAGATACGCAGTATTTT
TRBV11-2	NA	NA	TRBJ1-4	CASSPAWGRRTEKLFF	TGTGCCAGCAGCCCAGCCTGGGGCAGACGTACTGAAAAACTGTTTTTT
TRBV5-6	NA	NA	TRBJ1-6	CASSTRTDPRVVLHF	TGTGCCAGCAGCACACGGACCGACCCGAGGGTGGTCCTCCACTTT
TRBV30	NA	NA	TRBJ2-2	CAWSKEGLSLNTGELFF	TGTGCCTGGAGTAAAGAGGGCCTCTCGTTGAACACCGGGGAGCTGTTTTTT
TRBV3-1/TRBV3-2	NA	NA	TRBJ1-3	CASIGGGNTIYF	TGTGCCAGCATCGGGGGGGGAAACACCATATATTTT
TRBV6-5	TRBD1	once	TRBJ1-1	CASSRQGQNTEAFF	TGTGCCAGCAGTCGACAGGGCCAGAACACTGAAGCTTTCTTT
TRBV12-3/TRBV12-4	NA	NA	TRBJ1-2	CASSYQGNGYTF	TGTGCCAGCAGTTATCAGGGCAATGGCTACACCTTC
TRBV7-6	NA	once	TRBJ1-3	CASSGDTVERNTIYF	TGTGCCAGCAGCGGGGACACGGTTGAACGAAACACCATATATTTT